The next 3 T cell receptor beta chains were all read from a single sample in a study of shared clonotypes between healthy human individuals. Sequenced by immunoSEQ multiplex PCR; TCRdb stores in-frame clones only, minus some. The sample holds a few million clones, more than 85% seen once. Sequenced material: naive CD4+ T cells from PBMCs. Subset noted: CD45RA+ positively selected. These receptors were taken from a man between 18 and 29 years old in good health. Some clones in this sample may be carry-over from other donors' samples.

The chain carries TRBV7-3 and TRBJ2-1; TRBD2 aligns across 13 bases. Germline V gene sequence: CDR1 SGHTA, CDR2 FQGTGA. CDR3 length: 15 amino acids. The V segment lost 4 bases and the J segment 7 bases; nucleotides outside the gene matches: 4. The CDR3 sequence: CASSYTSGRGNEQFF. CDR3 in DNA: TGTGCCAGCAGCTATACTAGCGGGAGGGGGAATGAGCAGTTCTTC.

Comment on this clone: Its ends do not fully match the called genes, so a read error is possible. Other DNA sequences in this sample translate to the same CDR3. The chain joins TRBV5-1 to TRBJ2-3; 9 bases line up with TRBD2. This CDR3 contains 14 residues. CDR1 and CDR2 from the germline V gene are SGHRS and YFSETQ. The DNA of the CDR3 is TGCGCCAGCAGCAGCGGGACTAGCAGAGATACGCAGTATTTT. Translation gives CASSSGTSRDTQYF.

This clone was counted a few times. The V and J genes are TRBV7-3 and TRBJ1-1; 8 nucleotides line up with TRBD1. Per the germline V gene, CDR1 is SGHTA and CDR2 is FQGTGA. The V and J ends lost 2 bases and 5 bases, in that order; junction bases with no gene match: 7. The CDR3 covers 15 residues. CDR3 coding DNA: TGTGCCAGCAGCTTACAGGGGGCTGGTAGGACTGAAGCTTTCTTT. It is translated as CASSLQGAGRTEAFF.